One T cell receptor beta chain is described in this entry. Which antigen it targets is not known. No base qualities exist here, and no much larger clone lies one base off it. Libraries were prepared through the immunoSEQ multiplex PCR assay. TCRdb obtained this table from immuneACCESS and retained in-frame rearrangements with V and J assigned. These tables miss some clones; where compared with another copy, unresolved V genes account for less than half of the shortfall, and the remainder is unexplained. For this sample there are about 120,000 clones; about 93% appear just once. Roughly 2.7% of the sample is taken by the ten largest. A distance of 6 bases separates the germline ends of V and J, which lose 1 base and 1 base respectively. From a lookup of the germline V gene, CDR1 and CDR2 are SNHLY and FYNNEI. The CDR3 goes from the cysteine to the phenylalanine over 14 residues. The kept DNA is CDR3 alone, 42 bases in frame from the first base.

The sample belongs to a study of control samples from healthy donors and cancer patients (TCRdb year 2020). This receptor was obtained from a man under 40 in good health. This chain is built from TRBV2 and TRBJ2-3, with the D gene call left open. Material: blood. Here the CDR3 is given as CASSEEGGTDTQYF. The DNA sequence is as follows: TGTGCCAGCAGTGAAGAGGGCGGCACAGATACGCAGTATTTT. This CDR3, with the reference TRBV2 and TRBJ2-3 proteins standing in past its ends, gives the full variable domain EPEVTQTPSHQVTQMGQEVILRCVPISNHLYFYWYRQILGQKVEFLVSFYNNEISEKSEIFDDQFSVERPDGSNFTLKIRSTKLEDSAMYFCASSEEGGTDTQYFGPGTRLTVL.